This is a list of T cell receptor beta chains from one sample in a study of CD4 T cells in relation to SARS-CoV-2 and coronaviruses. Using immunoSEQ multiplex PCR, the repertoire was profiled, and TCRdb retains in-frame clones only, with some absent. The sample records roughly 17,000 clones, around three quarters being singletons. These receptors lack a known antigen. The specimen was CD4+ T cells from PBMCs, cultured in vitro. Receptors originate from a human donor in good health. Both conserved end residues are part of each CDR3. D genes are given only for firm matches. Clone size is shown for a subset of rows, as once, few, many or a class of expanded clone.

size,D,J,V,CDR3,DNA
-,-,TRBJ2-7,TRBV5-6,CASRYSGTVRGEQYF,TGTGCCAGCAGATACTCGGGGACCGTACGGGGCGAGCAGTACTTC
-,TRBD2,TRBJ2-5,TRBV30,CAWSGLADTGGQETQYF,TGTGCCTGGAGTGGACTAGCGGACACTGGCGGCCAAGAGACCCAGTACTTC
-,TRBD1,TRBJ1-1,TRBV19,CASSILPDRAAFF,TGTGCCAGTAGTATACTCCCCGACAGGGCGGCTTTCTTT
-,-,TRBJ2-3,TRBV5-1,CASSLESVGTQYF,TGCGCCAGCAGCTTGGAGTCTGTAGGTACGCAGTATTTT
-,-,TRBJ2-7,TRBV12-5,CASGLPRKTGGEQYF,TGTGCTAGTGGTTTGCCGCGGAAGACAGGAGGCGAGCAGTACTTC
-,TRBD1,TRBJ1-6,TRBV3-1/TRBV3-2,CASSPNRGAKMDSPLHF,TGTGCCAGCAGCCCGAACAGGGGGGCGAAAATGGATTCACCCCTCCACTTT
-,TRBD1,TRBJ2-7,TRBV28,CASSLGTEYEQYF,TGTGCCAGCAGTCTCGGGACAGAGTACGAGCAGTACTTC
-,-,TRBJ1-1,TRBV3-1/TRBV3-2,CASSFRALGAFF,TGTGCCAGCAGCTTCAGGGCCTTGGGAGCTTTCTTT
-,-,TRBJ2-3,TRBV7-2,CASSLNSDTDTQYF,TGTGCCAGCAGCTTAAACTCAGACACAGATACGCAGTATTTT
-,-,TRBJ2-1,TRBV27,CASIRSSEQFF,TGTGCCAGCATCCGGAGTAGTGAGCAGTTCTTC
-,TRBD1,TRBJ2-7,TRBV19,CATSDRGPYEQYF,TGTGCCACCTCTGACAGGGGGCCGTACGAGCAGTACTTC
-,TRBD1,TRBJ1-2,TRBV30,CAWSVQDRGFYTF,TGTGCCTGGAGTGTACAAGACAGGGGGTTCTACACCTTC
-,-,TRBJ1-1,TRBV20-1,CSARDFPEAFF,TGCAGTGCTAGAGATTTCCCTGAAGCTTTCTTT
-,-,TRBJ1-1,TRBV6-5,CASSRNGNTEAFF,TGTGCCAGCAGCCGAAACGGGAACACTGAAGCTTTCTTT
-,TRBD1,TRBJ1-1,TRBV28,CASRTTGGASTEAFF,TGTGCCAGCAGGACTACAGGGGGTGCTAGCACTGAAGCTTTCTTT
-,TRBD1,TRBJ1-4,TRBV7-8,CASSLNRGPANEKLFF,TGTGCCAGCAGCTTGAACAGGGGGCCGGCTAATGAAAAACTGTTTTTT
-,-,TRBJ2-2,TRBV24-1,CATSDPSTENTGELFF,TGTGCCACCAGTGACCCCTCGACCGAGAACACCGGGGAGCTGTTTTTT
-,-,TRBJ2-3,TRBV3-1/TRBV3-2,CASSQADTQYF,TGTGCCAGCAGCCAAGCAGATACGCAGTATTTT
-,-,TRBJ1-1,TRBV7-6,CASSLLTGLNTEAFF,TGTGCCAGCAGCTTATTAACAGGGTTGAACACTGAAGCTTTCTTT
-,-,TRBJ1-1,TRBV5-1,CASSLGQGWNTEAFF,TGCGCCAGCAGCTTGGGGCAGGGGTGGAACACTGAAGCTTTCTTT
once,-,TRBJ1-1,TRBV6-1,CASSEQGGTEAFF,TGTGCCAGCAGTGAACAGGGAGGGACTGAAGCTTTCTTT
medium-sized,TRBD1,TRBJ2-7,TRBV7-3,CASRRDRGSEQYF,TGTGCCAGCAGGCGGGACAGGGGTTCCGAGCAGTACTTC
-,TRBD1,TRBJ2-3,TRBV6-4,CASSDGQGADTQYF,TGTGCCAGCAGTGACGGACAGGGGGCAGATACGCAGTATTTT
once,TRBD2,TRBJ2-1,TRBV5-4,CASSWTSGNYNEQFF,TGTGCCAGCAGCTGGACTAGCGGGAACTACAATGAGCAGTTCTTC
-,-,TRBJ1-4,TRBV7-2,CASSPPDRRGEKLFF,TGTGCCAGCAGCCCACCAGACAGAAGAGGTGAAAAACTGTTTTTT
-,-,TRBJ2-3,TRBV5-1,CASSLTWAGRTDTQYF,TGCGCCAGCAGCCTCACTTGGGCAGGGCGCACAGATACGCAGTATTTT
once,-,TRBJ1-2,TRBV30,CACDSEIYYGYTF,TGTGCCTGTGATTCGGAGATATACTATGGCTACACCTTC
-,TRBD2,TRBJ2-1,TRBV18,CASSLQTSGANEQFF,TGTGCCAGCTCATTACAGACTAGCGGGGCAAATGAGCAGTTCTTC
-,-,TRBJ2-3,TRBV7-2,CASSLVSSPPDTQYF,TGTGCCAGCAGCTTAGTATCGTCCCCCCCAGATACGCAGTATTTT
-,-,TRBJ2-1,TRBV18,CASSPPPGDNEQFF,TGTGCCAGCTCACCTCCTCCGGGGGACAATGAGCAGTTCTTC
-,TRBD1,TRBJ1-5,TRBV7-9,CASSHGTGNQPQHF,TGTGCCAGCAGCCACGGGACAGGCAATCAGCCCCAGCATTTT
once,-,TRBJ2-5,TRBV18,CASSPLVASRETQYF,TGTGCCAGCTCACCATTAGTGGCTAGTCGGGAGACCCAGTACTTC
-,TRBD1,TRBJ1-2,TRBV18,CASSLSGTGGGMYGYTF,TGTGCCAGCTCACTCTCCGGGACAGGGGGCGGAATGTATGGCTACACCTTC